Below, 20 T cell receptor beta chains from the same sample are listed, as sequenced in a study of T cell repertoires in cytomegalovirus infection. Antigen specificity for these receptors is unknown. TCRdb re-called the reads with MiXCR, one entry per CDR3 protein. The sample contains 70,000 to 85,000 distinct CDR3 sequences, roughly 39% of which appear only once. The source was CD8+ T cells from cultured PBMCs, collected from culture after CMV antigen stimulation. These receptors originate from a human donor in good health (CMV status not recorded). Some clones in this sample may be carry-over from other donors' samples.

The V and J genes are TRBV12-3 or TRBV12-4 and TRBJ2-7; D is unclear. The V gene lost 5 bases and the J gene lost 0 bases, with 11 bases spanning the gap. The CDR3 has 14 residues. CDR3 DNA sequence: TGTGCCAGCAGTAAGTTAGGAAACTCCTACGAGCAGTACTTC. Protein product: CASSKLGNSYEQYF.

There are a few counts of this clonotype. The CDR3 sequence: CSASPRYNEQFF. CDR3 bases: TGCAGTGCTAGTCCCCGCTACAATGAGCAGTTCTTC. The rearrangement uses TRBV20-1 and TRBJ2-1; no clear D. The germline V and J ends were trimmed by 3 bases and 3 bases, with 6 bases remaining between them. There are 12 residues in the CDR3. CDR1 DFQATT and CDR2 SNEGSKA come from the germline V gene (reference sequence).

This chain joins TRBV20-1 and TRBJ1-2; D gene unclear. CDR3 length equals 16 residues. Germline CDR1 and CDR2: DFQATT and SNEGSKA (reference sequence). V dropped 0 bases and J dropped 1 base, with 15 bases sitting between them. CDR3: CSARDRWQTINYGYTF. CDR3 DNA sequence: TGCAGTGCTAGAGATCGGTGGCAGACCATTAACTATGGCTACACCTTC.

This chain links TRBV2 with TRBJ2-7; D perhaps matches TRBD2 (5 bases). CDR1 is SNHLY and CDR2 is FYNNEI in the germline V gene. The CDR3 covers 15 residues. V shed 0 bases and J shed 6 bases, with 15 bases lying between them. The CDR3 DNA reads TGTGCCAGCAGTGAAGCATTCCGAGGGAATGGCGAGCAGTACTTC. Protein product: CASSEAFRGNGEQYF.

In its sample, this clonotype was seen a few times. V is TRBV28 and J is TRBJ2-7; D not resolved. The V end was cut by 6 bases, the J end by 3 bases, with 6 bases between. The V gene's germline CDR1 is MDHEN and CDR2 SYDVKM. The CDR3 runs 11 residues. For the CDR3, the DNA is TGTGCCAGCAGCCCCGGCTACGAGCAGTACTTC. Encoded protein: CASSPGYEQYF.

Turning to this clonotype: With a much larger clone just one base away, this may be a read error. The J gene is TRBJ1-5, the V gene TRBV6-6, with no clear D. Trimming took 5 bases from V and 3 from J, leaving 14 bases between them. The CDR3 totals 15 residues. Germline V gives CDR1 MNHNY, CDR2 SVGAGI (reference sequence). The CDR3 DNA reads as TGTGCCAGCAGTGTTATGGAACCCTACAATCAGCCCCAGCATTTT. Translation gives CASSVMEPYNQPQHF.

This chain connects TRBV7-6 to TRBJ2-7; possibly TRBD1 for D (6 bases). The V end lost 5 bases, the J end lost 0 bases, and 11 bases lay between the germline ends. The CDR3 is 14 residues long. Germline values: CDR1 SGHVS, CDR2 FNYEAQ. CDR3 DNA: TGTGCCAGCAGCGCCCGGACAGACTCCTACGAGCAGTACTTC. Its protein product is CASSARTDSYEQYF.

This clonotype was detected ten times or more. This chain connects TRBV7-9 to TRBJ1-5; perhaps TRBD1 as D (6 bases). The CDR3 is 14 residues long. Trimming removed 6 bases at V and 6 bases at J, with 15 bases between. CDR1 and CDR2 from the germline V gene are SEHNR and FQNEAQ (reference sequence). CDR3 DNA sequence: TGTGCCAGCAGGGCTCCAGGGGCGAGTCAGCCCCAGCATTTT. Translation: CASRAPGASQPQHF.

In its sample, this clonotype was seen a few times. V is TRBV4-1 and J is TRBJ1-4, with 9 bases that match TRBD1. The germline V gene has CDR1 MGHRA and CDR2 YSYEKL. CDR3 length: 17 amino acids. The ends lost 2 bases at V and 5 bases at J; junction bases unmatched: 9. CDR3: CASSQSPMGQGNEKLFF. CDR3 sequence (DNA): TGCGCCAGCAGCCAAAGCCCGATGGGACAGGGAAATGAAAAACTGTTTTTT.

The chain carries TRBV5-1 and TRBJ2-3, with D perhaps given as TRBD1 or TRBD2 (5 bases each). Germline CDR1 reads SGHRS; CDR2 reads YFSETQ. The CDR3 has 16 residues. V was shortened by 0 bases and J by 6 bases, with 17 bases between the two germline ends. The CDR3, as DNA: TGCGCCAGCAGCTTGGCCGGGGCAGGTCCGGGGGATACGCAGTATTTT. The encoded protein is CASSLAGAGPGDTQYF.

The CDR3 DNA sequence: TGCAGTGCTAGAGCTGACAGGGGGTCGTACGAGCAGTACTTC. Its protein is CSARADRGSYEQYF. The V and J genes are TRBV20-1 and TRBJ2-7; 9 nucleotides agree with TRBD1. Losses at the gene ends were 1 base for V and 4 bases for J; bases not matched to a gene: 5. CDR1 DFQATT and CDR2 SNEGSKA come from the germline V gene (reference sequence). The CDR3 spans 14 residues.

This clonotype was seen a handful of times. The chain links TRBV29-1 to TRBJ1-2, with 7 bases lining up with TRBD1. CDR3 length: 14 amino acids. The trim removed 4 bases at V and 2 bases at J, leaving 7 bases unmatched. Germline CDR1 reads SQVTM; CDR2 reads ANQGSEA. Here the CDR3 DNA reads TGCAGCGTTGTCACAGGGGCGCCAAACTATGGCTACACCTTC. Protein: CSVVTGAPNYGYTF.

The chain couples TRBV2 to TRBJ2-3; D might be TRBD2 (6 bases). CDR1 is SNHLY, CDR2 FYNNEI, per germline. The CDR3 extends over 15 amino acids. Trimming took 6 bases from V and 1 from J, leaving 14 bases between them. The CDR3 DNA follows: TGTGCCAGCAGCCCCGTGGGCGGGGGCACAGATACGCAGTATTTT. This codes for CASSPVGGGTDTQYF. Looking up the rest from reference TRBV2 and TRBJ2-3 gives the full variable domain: EPEVTQTPSHQVTQMGQEVILRCVPISNHLYFYWYRQILGQKVEFLVSFYNNEISEKSEIFDDQFSVERPDGSNFTLKIRSTKLEDSAMYFCASSPVGGGTDTQYFGPGTRLTVL.

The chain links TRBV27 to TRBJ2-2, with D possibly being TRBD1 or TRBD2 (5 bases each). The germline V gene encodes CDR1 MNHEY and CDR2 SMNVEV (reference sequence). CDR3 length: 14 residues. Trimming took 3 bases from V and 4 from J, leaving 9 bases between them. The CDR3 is CASSFSGTTGELFF. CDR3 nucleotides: TGTGCCAGCAGTTTTTCGGGGACCACCGGGGAGCTGTTTTTT.

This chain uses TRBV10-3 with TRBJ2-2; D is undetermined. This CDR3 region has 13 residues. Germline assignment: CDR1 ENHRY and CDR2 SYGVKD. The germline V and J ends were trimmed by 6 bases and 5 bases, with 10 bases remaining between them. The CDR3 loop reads CAIRGQFTGELFF. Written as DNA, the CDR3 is TGTGCCATCAGAGGGCAATTTACCGGGGAGCTGTTTTTT.

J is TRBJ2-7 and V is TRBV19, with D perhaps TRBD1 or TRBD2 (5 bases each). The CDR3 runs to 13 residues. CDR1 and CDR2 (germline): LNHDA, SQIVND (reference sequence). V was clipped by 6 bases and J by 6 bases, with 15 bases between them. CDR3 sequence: CASSFGTSSEQYF. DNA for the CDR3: TGTGCCAGTAGCTTCGGGACCTCAAGCGAGCAGTACTTC.

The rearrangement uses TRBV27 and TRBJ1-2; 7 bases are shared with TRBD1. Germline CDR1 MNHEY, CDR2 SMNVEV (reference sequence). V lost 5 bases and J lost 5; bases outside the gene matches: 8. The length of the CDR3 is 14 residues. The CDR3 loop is CASSPPGQLYGYTF. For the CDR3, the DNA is TGTGCCAGCAGTCCACCGGGACAGCTTTATGGCTACACCTTC.

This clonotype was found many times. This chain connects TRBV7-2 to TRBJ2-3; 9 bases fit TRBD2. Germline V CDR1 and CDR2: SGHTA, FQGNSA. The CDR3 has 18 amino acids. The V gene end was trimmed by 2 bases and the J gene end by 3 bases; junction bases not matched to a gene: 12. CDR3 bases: TGTGCCAGCAGCTTAAGGCGGGGGGGCCGGGTTCGTACAGATACGCAGTATTTT. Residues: CASSLRRGGRVRTDTQYF.

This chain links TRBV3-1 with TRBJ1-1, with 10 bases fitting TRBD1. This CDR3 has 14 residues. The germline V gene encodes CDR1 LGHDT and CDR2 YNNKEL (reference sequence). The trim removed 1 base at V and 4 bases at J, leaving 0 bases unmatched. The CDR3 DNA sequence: TGTGCCAGCAGCCAAGGGACAGGGGGCACTGAAGCTTTCTTT. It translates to CASSQGTGGTEAFF. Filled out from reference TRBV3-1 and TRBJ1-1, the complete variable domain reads DTAVSQTPKYLVTQMGNDKSIKCEQNLGHDTMYWYKQDSKKFLKIMFSYNNKELIINETVPNRFSPKSPDKAHLNLHINSLELGDSAVYFCASSQGTGGTEAFFGQGTRLTVV.

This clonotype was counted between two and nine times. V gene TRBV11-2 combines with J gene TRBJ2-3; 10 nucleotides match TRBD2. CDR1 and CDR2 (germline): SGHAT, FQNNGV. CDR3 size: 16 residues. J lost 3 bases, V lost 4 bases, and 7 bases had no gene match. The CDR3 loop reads CASSSRTSGGTDTQYF. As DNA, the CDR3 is TGTGCCAGCAGCTCACGGACTAGCGGTGGAACAGATACGCAGTATTTT.